Reported below is one T cell receptor (beta chain). The antigen is not known. CDR3 length: 13 residues. Germline V gene data show CDR1 as SQVTM and CDR2 as ANQGSEA. The junction had 3 bases not matched to a gene; V was cut back by 4 bases and J by 4 bases. The data derive from a study of T cell responses to AZD1222 COVID-19 vaccine. Findings and limits, study-wide: A rise in Spike-specific TCR breadth and depth followed two AZD1222 doses. Spike-wide vaccine-associated CD4 TCRs dominated at 160-218 and 743-854. Donors were chiefly white British, with a greater number of females, and clonal diversity was perhaps underestimated.

Repertoires were generated with immunoSEQ multiplex PCR, while TCRdb's copy carries only in-frame clones and drops some. The sample includes about 130,000 clones, 90% of them seen just once. The receptor's source is an adult in good health. The chain is built from TRBV29-1 and TRBJ2-3; 9 nucleotides line up with TRBD2. The input for sequencing was peripheral blood, taken on day 0 of MenACWY control vaccination. As DNA, the CDR3 is TGCAGCGTTGTTAGCGGGGGCGCAGATACGCAGTATTTT. Protein product: CSVVSGGADTQYF.